The 18 T cell receptor beta chains reported below all come from one sample, sequenced in a study of T cells in localized non-small cell lung cancer. Sequenced by immunoSEQ multiplex PCR; TCRdb stores in-frame clones only, minus some. The data hold around 94,000 clones, with roughly 87% observed a single time. Material: peripheral blood, obtained before any cancer treatment. The receptors were gathered from a man between 40 and 69 years old with stage I squamous cell lung carcinoma.

The chain carries TRBV14 and TRBJ1-6; D unresolved. V lost 0 bases to trimming and J lost 9 bases, with 6 bases between them. Germline V gene data show CDR1 as SGHDN and CDR2 as FVKESK. The CDR3 totals 13 residues. CDR3 sequence: CASSQDLSSPLHF. CDR3 DNA: TGTGCCAGCAGCCAAGATCTCAGTTCACCCCTCCACTTT.

The chain combines TRBV19 with TRBJ1-5; D uncertain. V was cut by 5 bases and J by 3 bases, with 11 bases left in between. This CDR3 contains 14 residues. Germline values: CDR1 LNHDA, CDR2 SQIVND (reference sequence). For the CDR3, the DNA is TGTGCCAGTAGTTTCGCGGCAGACAATCAGCCCCAGCATTTT. Its protein product is CASSFAADNQPQHF. The full variable domain, in which reference TRBV19 and TRBJ1-5 provide the parts outside the CDR3, is DGGITQSPKYLFRKEGQNVTLSCEQNLNHDAMYWYRQDPGQGLRLIYYSQIVNDFQKGDIAEGYSVSREKKESFPLTVTSAQKNPTAFYLCASSFAADNQPQHFGDGTRLSIL.

Here the CDR3 DNA reads TGCGCCAGCAGCCAAGGTTCGGGATCCTGGGGCTACACCTTC. Its protein product is CASSQGSGSWGYTF. The V gene is TRBV4-1, the J gene TRBJ1-2; D uncertain. The V end was cut by 1 base, the J end by 8 bases, with 14 bases between. This CDR3 is built from 14 residues. Germline V gives CDR1 MGHRA, CDR2 YSYEKL.

This chain uses TRBV10-3 with TRBJ1-2, with TRBD1 matching over 7 bases. The germline CDR1 and CDR2 sequences are ENHRY and SYGVKD. Trimming at V came to 10 bases and at J to 4 bases, leaving 12 bases not matched to a gene. This CDR3 comprises 14 residues. The DNA of the CDR3 is TGTGCCACCGAGAAAACCCGGGACAGCTATGGCTACACCTTC. It is translated as CATEKTRDSYGYTF.

This chain connects TRBV7-2 to TRBJ2-5, with D hard to call. The CDR3 contains 13 residues. V was trimmed by 1 base and J by 5 bases, leaving 8 bases between them. CDR1 SGHTA and CDR2 FQGNSA come from the germline V gene. CDR3 protein: CASSLGGIETQYF. The CDR3 DNA reads TGTGCCAGCAGCTTAGGGGGTATTGAGACCCAGTACTTC.

V and J are TRBV2 and TRBJ2-5; D is unclear. V was shortened by 8 bases and J by 1 base, with 8 bases between the two germline ends. The CDR3 is made up of 12 amino acids. Germline V gene sequence: CDR1 SNHLY, CDR2 FYNNEI. CDR3 DNA: TGTGCCAGCGGGTTTTCCCAAGAGACCCAGTACTTC. Its protein is CASGFSQETQYF.

The chain carries TRBV28 and TRBJ1-1; D may be TRBD1 (6 bases). The V and J ends lost 5 bases and 1 base respectively, with 17 bases between them. The CDR3 consists of 16 residues. Germline V CDR1 and CDR2: MDHEN, SYDVKM. The CDR3 bases are TGTGCCAGCAGTCGACCAGTGTCAGGGGCGAACACTGAAGCTTTCTTT. This encodes CASSRPVSGANTEAFF.

The chain joins TRBV5-8 to TRBJ1-1; D is unresolved. The CDR3 sequence is 19 residues long. V was shortened by 4 bases and J by 3 bases, with 28 bases between the two germline ends. Germline V gene sequence: CDR1 SGHTS, CDR2 YDEGEE. DNA of the CDR3: TGTGCCAGCAGCCGCCCACCCGCACTGTGGCCGCGAAAATACACTGAAGCTTTCTTT. Protein: CASSRPPALWPRKYTEAFF. Together with reference TRBV5-8 and TRBJ1-1, the CDR3 gives the full variable domain: EAGVTQSPTHLIKTRGQQATLRCSPISGHTSVYWYQQALGLGLQFLLWYDEGEERNRGNFPPRFSGRQFPNYSSELNVNALELEDSALYLCASSRPPALWPRKYTEAFFGQGTRLTVV.

This clone was counted a single time. CDR3 nucleotide sequence: TGCGCCAGCAGTCGGGACGGTTACACTGAAGCTTTCTTT. This codes for CASSRDGYTEAFF. V gene TRBV5-1 combines with J gene TRBJ1-1; a weak D match, TRBD1 (5 bases). Germline V gene sequence: CDR1 SGHRS, CDR2 YFSETQ. This CDR3 has 13 amino acids. The V and J ends lost 5 bases and 3 bases respectively, with 11 bases between them.

This chain joins TRBV25-1 and TRBJ2-1; TRBD2 agrees at 7 bases. This CDR3 spans 14 amino acids. The germline V gene has CDR1 MGHDK and CDR2 SYGVNS. J gave up 7 bases and V 8 bases, and 11 bases lay outside the gene matches. CDR3 in amino acids: CASAPGLTLNEQFF. The CDR3 coding sequence is TGTGCCAGCGCTCCGGGACTAACCTTAAATGAGCAGTTCTTC.

In this sample, this clone turned up once. V gene TRBV18 combines with J gene TRBJ1-5; TRBD1 agrees at 10 bases. V shed 6 bases and J 4 bases; nucleotides not matched to a gene: 3. The CDR3 spans 14 residues. Germline V CDR1 and CDR2: KGHSH, LQKENI. The DNA of the CDR3 is TGTGCCAGCTCCCCGGGACAGGGGAATCAGCCCCAGCATTTT. It yields the protein CASSPGQGNQPQHF.

V and J are TRBV5-6 and TRBJ1-2; D gene ambiguous. CDR1 is SGHDT and CDR2 is YYEEEE in the germline V gene. V was cut by 3 bases and J by 1 base, with 13 bases left in between. The CDR3 is made up of 15 amino acids. The CDR3 loop is CASSSLGNGNYGYTF. The CDR3 coding sequence is TGTGCCAGCAGCTCCCTTGGTAACGGTAACTATGGCTACACCTTC.

J is TRBJ1-1 and V is TRBV11-2; 7 nucleotides align to TRBD1. This CDR3 has 14 amino acids. Trimming removed 5 bases from V and 0 bases from J; junction bases left unmatched: 3. CDR1 is SGHAT, CDR2 FQNNGV, per germline. The CDR3 protein is CASSHQGVNTEAFF. The CDR3 DNA reads TGTGCCAGCAGCCACCAGGGGGTGAACACTGAAGCTTTCTTT.

This chain connects TRBV9 to TRBJ2-7; the match to TRBD1 covers 9 bases. The ends lost 0 bases at V and 4 bases at J; junction bases unmatched: 5. Germline CDR1 reads SGDLS; CDR2 reads YYNGEE. The CDR3 loop spans 15 amino acids. CDR3 sequence reads: CASSVEGQGGYEQYF. The CDR3 coding sequence is TGTGCCAGCAGCGTAGAGGGACAGGGAGGGTACGAGCAGTACTTC.

The chain combines TRBV5-1 with TRBJ2-6; D is undetermined. This CDR3 has 13 residues. Deletions cut 6 bases from V and 4 bases from J, with 8 bases between. Germline V gives CDR1 SGHRS, CDR2 YFSETQ. The CDR3 sequence: CASKVPGANVLTF. The CDR3 DNA follows: TGCGCCAGCAAAGTTCCCGGGGCCAACGTCCTGACTTTC.

The chain employs TRBV2 and TRBJ1-6, with D perhaps TRBD1 (6 bases). Trimming removed 6 bases from V and 3 bases from J, with 12 bases in between. The V gene's germline CDR1 is SNHLY and CDR2 FYNNEI. This CDR3 comprises 15 residues. The CDR3 loop reads CASRSQQGYNSPLHF. CDR3 nucleotide sequence: TGTGCCAGCAGAAGTCAACAGGGCTATAATTCACCCCTCCACTTT.

This chain's CDR3 is CASNEGGGGPQETQYF. Written as DNA, the CDR3 is TGTGCCAGCAACGAAGGAGGCGGGGGCCCCCAAGAGACCCAGTACTTC. The J gene is TRBJ2-5, the V gene TRBV2, with D tentatively TRBD2 (7 bases). Germline CDR1 reads SNHLY; CDR2 reads FYNNEI. CDR3 size: 16 residues. The V gene lost 7 bases and the J gene lost 1 base, with 19 bases spanning the gap.

The rearrangement uses TRBV2 and TRBJ1-5; 7 bases align to TRBD1. J gave up 1 base and V 4 bases, and 4 bases lay outside the gene matches. CDR3 length: 15 amino acids. The V gene's germline CDR1 is SNHLY and CDR2 FYNNEI. Here the CDR3 reads CASSGTGGSNQPQHF. The CDR3 nucleotides read TGTGCCAGCAGTGGGACAGGCGGAAGCAATCAGCCCCAGCATTTT.